The 18 T cell receptor beta chains in this list originate from one sample, sequenced in a study of T cell changes during pregnancy in multiple sclerosis. Using immunoSEQ multiplex PCR, the repertoire was profiled, and TCRdb retains in-frame clones only, with some absent. The sample has tens of thousands of clones, roughly 90% seen once. Material: peripheral blood, obtained in the second trimester of pregnancy. All receptors come from a female donor in good health, enrolled as a control in a pregnancy study.

This chain joins TRBV4-2 and TRBJ2-7; tentative D call: TRBD1 (6 bases). The CDR3 is made up of 16 amino acids. CDR1 is LGHNA and CDR2 is YNFKEQ in the germline V gene. The V gene lost 1 base and the J gene lost 0 bases, with 13 bases spanning the gap. CDR3 DNA: TGTGCCAGCAGCCAAGGATCAGGGGACGTCTCCTACGAGCAGTACTTC. Protein: CASSQGSGDVSYEQYF.

The CDR3 DNA reads TGTGCCAGCAGTTTTGGTGTAGATATTAATGAGCAGTTCTTC. It is translated as CASSFGVDINEQFF. The chain uses TRBV5-4 and TRBJ2-1; D call uncertain. V lost 5 bases, J lost 7 bases, and 16 bases lay in between. CDR1 and CDR2 from the germline V gene are SGHNT and YYREEE (reference sequence). The CDR3 has 14 residues.

The J gene is TRBJ2-3, the V gene TRBV30; D is possibly TRBD2 (5 bases). CDR1 GTSNPN and CDR2 SVGIG come from the germline V gene (reference sequence). Trimming removed 2 bases at V and 1 base at J, with 13 bases between. The CDR3 runs 15 residues. CDR3: CAWSISGARTDTQYF. CDR3 coding DNA: TGTGCCTGGAGTATCAGCGGAGCCCGCACAGATACGCAGTATTTT.

The J gene is TRBJ1-3, the V gene TRBV2, with 8 positions matching TRBD1. The trim removed 6 bases at V and 1 base at J, leaving 8 bases unmatched. In germline, CDR1 is SNHLY, CDR2 FYNNEI. The CDR3 has 16 amino acids. The CDR3 reads CASSAERQGSGNTIYF. Written as DNA, the CDR3 is TGTGCCAGCAGCGCAGAACGACAGGGGTCTGGAAACACCATATATTTT.

CDR3 nucleotides: TGTGCCAGCAGCGCGACAGGGGTCACCTCCTACGAGCAGTACTTC. Residues: CASSATGVTSYEQYF. V gene TRBV5-5 combines with J gene TRBJ2-7, with 8 bases fitting TRBD1. Germline V gene data show CDR1 as SGHKS and CDR2 as YYEKEE (reference sequence). The CDR3 is 15 amino acids. V shed 4 bases, J shed 0 bases, and the junction held 6 bases outside the gene matches.

The gene calls are TRBV4-2 and TRBJ2-1; 13 bases are a match to TRBD2. This CDR3 is built from 18 residues. The ends lost 0 bases at V and 5 bases at J; junction bases unmatched: 7. The V gene's germline CDR1 is LGHNA and CDR2 YNFKEQ. The CDR3 is CASSQELAGGLLDNEQFF. The CDR3 nucleotides read TGTGCCAGCAGCCAAGAACTAGCGGGGGGGCTTTTAGACAATGAGCAGTTCTTC.

This rearrangement joins TRBV4-2 to TRBJ1-2; 7 nucleotides agree with TRBD1. The length of the CDR3 is 13 residues. The germline V gene encodes CDR1 LGHNA and CDR2 YNFKEQ. J lost 6 bases, V lost 1 base, and 2 bases had no gene match. The CDR3 DNA reads TGTGCCAGCAGCCAAGGGCAGGGGGATGGCTACACCTTC. Translating gives CASSQGQGDGYTF.

The rearrangement links TRBV19 to TRBJ1-1; 7 bases align to TRBD1. This CDR3 has 15 residues. The germline V gene has CDR1 LNHDA and CDR2 SQIVND (reference sequence). V shed 1 base and J 0 bases; nucleotides not matched to a gene: 2. The CDR3 here is CASSIATGMNTEAFF. DNA of the CDR3: TGTGCCAGTAGTATAGCGACAGGGATGAACACTGAAGCTTTCTTT.

CDR3 region: CASNPGLSYNEQFF. The CDR3 region has the DNA TGTGCCAGCAATCCGGGACTTTCCTACAATGAGCAGTTCTTC. The genes are TRBV6-5 and TRBJ2-1; the D gene is possibly TRBD2 (6 bases). The CDR3 covers 14 residues. Trimming left V 7 bases short and J 1 base short, with 11 bases between. CDR1 is MNHEY, CDR2 SVGAGI, per germline.

The chain uses TRBV10-2 and TRBJ2-7, with D perhaps TRBD1 (6 bases). The ends were cut back, 3 bases at V and 2 bases at J, with 17 bases in the middle. CDR1 and CDR2 from the germline V gene are WSHSY and SAAADI. This CDR3 has 16 amino acids. CDR3 nucleotides: TGCGCCAGCAGTGAACTCAGGGGTCTGGGGACCTACGAGCAGTACTTC. Encoded protein: CASSELRGLGTYEQYF.

The chain recombines TRBV27 with TRBJ2-5; 14 bases are shared with TRBD2. The CDR3 totals 16 residues. Germline V gives CDR1 MNHEY, CDR2 SMNVEV (reference sequence). V dropped 5 bases and J dropped 5; count of bases not matched to a gene: 7. CDR3: CASSPGTSGSRETQYF. In DNA form, the CDR3 reads TGTGCCAGCAGTCCCGGGACTAGCGGGAGTCGGGAGACCCAGTACTTC.

The gene calls are TRBV9 and TRBJ1-2, with TRBD1 matching over 7 bases. CDR3 length equals 15 residues. Per the germline V gene, CDR1 is SGDLS and CDR2 is YYNGEE. Losses at the gene ends were 0 bases for V and 4 bases for J; bases not matched to a gene: 6. The CDR3 loop is CASSVGDSLFYGYTF. Here the CDR3 DNA reads TGTGCCAGCAGCGTAGGGGACAGCCTATTCTATGGCTACACCTTC.

The chain combines TRBV10-3 with TRBJ2-5; 10 bases match TRBD2. Germline V CDR1 and CDR2: ENHRY, SYGVKD. With 3 bases clipped from V and 5 bases from J, the junction kept 6 bases outside the gene matches. This CDR3 is built from 15 residues. DNA of the CDR3: TGTGCCATCAGTGAAACTAGCGGGGCCGGGGAGACCCAGTACTTC. Protein sequence: CAISETSGAGETQYF.

The rearrangement uses TRBV2 and TRBJ1-6; 11 bases are shared with TRBD1. V lost 9 bases, J lost 9 bases, and 7 bases stayed unmatched. Per the germline V gene, CDR1 is SNHLY and CDR2 is FYNNEI. CDR3 length equals 14 residues. The CDR3 DNA is TGTGCCAGTCTTCCCGGGACAGGGGGTTCACCCCTCCACTTT. This codes for CASLPGTGGSPLHF.

V and J are TRBV5-5 and TRBJ1-2; 7 bases are a match to TRBD1. Trimming at V came to 2 bases and at J to 8 bases, leaving 9 bases not matched to a gene. This CDR3 has 14 amino acids. Germline values: CDR1 SGHKS, CDR2 YYEKEE (reference sequence). CDR3 residues: CASSFIQGDDGYTF. The CDR3 DNA reads as TGTGCCAGCAGCTTTATTCAGGGGGACGACGGCTACACCTTC. Complete variable domain (other parts from reference TRBV5-5 and TRBJ1-2): DAGVTQSPTHLIKTRGQQVTLRCSPISGHKSVSWYQQVLGQGPQFIFQYYEKEERGRGNFPDRFSARQFPNYSSELNVNALLLGDSALYLCASSFIQGDDGYTFGSGTRLTVV.

This rearrangement joins TRBV7-8 to TRBJ1-1; weak D call: TRBD1 (6 bases). Trimming removed 5 bases from V and 3 bases from J, with 22 bases in between. Germline-derived CDR1 and CDR2 are SGHVS and FQNEAQ. This CDR3 comprises 17 residues. The CDR3 nucleotides are TGTGCCAGCAGCCTCACAGGCGGGGGGGGCTGGGACACTGAAGCTTTCTTT. It codes for CASSLTGGGGWDTEAFF.

The chain carries TRBV6-1 and TRBJ2-7; D unclear. The CDR3 has 15 residues. The germline V gene encodes CDR1 MNHNS and CDR2 SASEGT. V gave up 1 base and J gave up 0 bases, with 10 bases separating them. The CDR3 here is CASSEESGSSYEQYF. The CDR3 DNA is TGTGCCAGCAGTGAAGAGTCCGGGTCCTCCTACGAGCAGTACTTC.

This chain joins TRBV4-2 and TRBJ2-3; weak D call: TRBD2 (6 bases). Deletions cut 0 bases from V and 4 bases from J, with 14 bases between. This CDR3 spans 16 amino acids. Germline CDR1 reads LGHNA; CDR2 reads YNFKEQ. CDR3 amino acids: CASSQEGHSGSDTQYF. The CDR3, as DNA: TGTGCCAGCAGCCAAGAAGGTCACAGCGGGTCAGATACGCAGTATTTT.